Many counts were recorded for the clone carrying this TCR beta chain. Its specificity is not known. A single record per CDR3 protein comes from TCRdb applying MiXCR to the reads. Here the sample spans about 400,000 distinct CDR3 sequences, about a sixth being singletons. This entry comes from a study of T cell repertoires in cytomegalovirus infection. Overall study results and limits: Carriers of CMV and the relevant HLA type were discriminated by public TCR beta frequency.

The clonotype originates from a human donor in good health (CMV status not recorded). Some clones in this sample may be carry-over from other donors' samples. Sequences were obtained from PBMCs.

The CDR3 spells CASSYTTGLSGNTIYF. Here the CDR3 DNA reads TGTGCCAGCAGCTACACGACAGGATTATCTGGAAACACCATATATTTT. This chain connects TRBV7-2 to TRBJ1-3, with D perhaps matching TRBD1 (6 bases). This CDR3 is 16 amino acids long. V was shortened by 4 bases and J by 1 base, with 14 bases between the two germline ends. CDR1 and CDR2 (germline): SGHTA, FQGNSA.